This T cell receptor beta chain was retrieved from a study of response to subunit inactivated influenza vaccine. The junction had 12 bases not matched to a gene; V was cut back by 2 bases and J by 7 bases. The germline V gene encodes CDR1 SGHDT and CDR2 YYEEEE. The length of the CDR3 is 18 residues. TCRdb recomputed calls from the RT-PCR reads with MiXCR, one row per CDR3 protein. The sample records about 570,000 distinct CDR3 sequences, approximately 10% being singletons. This same sample was also taken into another study, of T cells expressing NK-cell markers. Per that paper: TCR beta cDNA was generated via 5'RACE template switching incorporating UMIs. The TCR beta repertoires originated in sorted CD3+CD56+NKG2C+, CD3+CD56+NKG2C- and CD3+CD56-NKG2C+ T cells.

The TCR sequence derives from a man over 45 who received an inactivated influenza vaccine. Sequenced material: PBMCs from blood, taken on the day of vaccination. V and J are TRBV5-6 and TRBJ2-1; 13 positions agree with TRBD2. DNA of the CDR3: TGTGCCAGCAGCTTAAAAGAGAGGACTAGCGGGAGTAAGAATGAGCAGTTCTTC. Translation gives CASSLKERTSGSKNEQFF.